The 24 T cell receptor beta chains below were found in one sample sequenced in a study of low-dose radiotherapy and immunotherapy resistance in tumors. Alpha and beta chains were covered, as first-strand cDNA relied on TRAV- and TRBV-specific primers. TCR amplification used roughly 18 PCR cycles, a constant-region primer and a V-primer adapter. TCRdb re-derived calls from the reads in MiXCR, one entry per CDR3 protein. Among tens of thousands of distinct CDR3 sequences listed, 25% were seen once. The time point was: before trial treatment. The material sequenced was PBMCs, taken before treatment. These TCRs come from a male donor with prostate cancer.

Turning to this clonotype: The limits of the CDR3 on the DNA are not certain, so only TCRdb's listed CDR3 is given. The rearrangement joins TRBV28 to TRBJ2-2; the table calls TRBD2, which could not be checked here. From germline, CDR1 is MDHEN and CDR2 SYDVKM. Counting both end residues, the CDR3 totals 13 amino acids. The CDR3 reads CASSLDVGELFFF.

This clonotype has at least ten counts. CDR3 in DNA: TGTGCCAGCAGCCAAGAGTGGAGCTACGAGCAGTACTTC. Protein product: CASSQEWSYEQYF. The V gene is TRBV4-2, the J gene TRBJ2-7, with unresolved D. The V gene lost 0 bases and the J gene lost 3 bases, with 6 bases spanning the gap. The germline gives CDR1 LGHNA, CDR2 YNFKEQ. The CDR3 is 13 amino acids.

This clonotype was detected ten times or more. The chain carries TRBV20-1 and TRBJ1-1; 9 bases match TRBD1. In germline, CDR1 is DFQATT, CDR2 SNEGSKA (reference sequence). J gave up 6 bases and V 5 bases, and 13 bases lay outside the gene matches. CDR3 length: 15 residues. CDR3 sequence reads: CSADGQGKVSAEAFF. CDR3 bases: TGCAGTGCTGATGGACAGGGGAAGGTGAGCGCTGAAGCTTTCTTT.

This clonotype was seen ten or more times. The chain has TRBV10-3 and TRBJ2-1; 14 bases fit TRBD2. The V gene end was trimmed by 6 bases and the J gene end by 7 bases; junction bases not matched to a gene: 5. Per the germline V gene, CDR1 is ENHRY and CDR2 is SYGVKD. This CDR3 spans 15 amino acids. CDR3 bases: TGTGCCATCAGCGCCGGGACTAGCGGGGGAAATGAGCAGTTCTTC. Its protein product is CAISAGTSGGNEQFF.

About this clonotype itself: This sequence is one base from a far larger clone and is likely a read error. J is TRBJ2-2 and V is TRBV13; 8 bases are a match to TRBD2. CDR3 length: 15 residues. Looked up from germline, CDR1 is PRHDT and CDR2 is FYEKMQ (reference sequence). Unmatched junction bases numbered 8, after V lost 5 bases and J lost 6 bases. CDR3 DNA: TGTGCCAGCAGCCCCGGGAGGGCGGGGGCCGGGGAGCTGTTTTTT. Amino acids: CASSPGRAGAGELFF.

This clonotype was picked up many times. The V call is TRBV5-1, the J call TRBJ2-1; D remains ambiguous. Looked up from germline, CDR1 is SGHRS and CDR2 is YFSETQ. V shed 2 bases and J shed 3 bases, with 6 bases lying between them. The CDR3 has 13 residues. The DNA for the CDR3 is TGCGCCAGCAGCTTAGCAGTCTACAATGAGCAGTTCTTC. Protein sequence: CASSLAVYNEQFF. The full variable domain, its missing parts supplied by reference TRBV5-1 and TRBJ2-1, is KAGVTQTPRYLIKTRGQQVTLSCSPISGHRSVSWYQQTPGQGLQFLFEYFSETQRNKGNFPGRFSGRQFSNSRSEMNVSTLELGDSALYLCASSLAVYNEQFFGPGTRLTVL.

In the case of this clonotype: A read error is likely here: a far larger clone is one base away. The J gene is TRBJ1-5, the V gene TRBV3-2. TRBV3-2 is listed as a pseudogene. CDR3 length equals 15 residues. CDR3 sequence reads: CATSHGGVSNQPQHF. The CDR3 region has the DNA TGTGCCACCAGCCACGGCGGTGTTAGCAATCAGCCCCAGCATTTT.

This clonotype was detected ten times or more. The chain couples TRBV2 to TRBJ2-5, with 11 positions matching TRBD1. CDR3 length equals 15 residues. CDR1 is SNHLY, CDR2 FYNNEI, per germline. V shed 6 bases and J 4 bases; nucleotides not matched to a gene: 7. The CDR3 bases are TGTGCCAGCAGAAAGGACAGGGGGCAGGCAGAGACCCAGTACTTC. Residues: CASRKDRGQAETQYF.

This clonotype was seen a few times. As DNA, the CDR3 is TGTGCCAGCAGCACCGGGACCGCGGCCGGCTACACCTTC. Its translation: CASSTGTAAGYTF. This chain connects TRBV9 to TRBJ1-2, with D maybe TRBD1 (5 bases). Trimming removed 4 bases from V and 8 bases from J, with 15 bases in between. There are 13 residues in the CDR3. The germline gives CDR1 SGDLS, CDR2 YYNGEE.

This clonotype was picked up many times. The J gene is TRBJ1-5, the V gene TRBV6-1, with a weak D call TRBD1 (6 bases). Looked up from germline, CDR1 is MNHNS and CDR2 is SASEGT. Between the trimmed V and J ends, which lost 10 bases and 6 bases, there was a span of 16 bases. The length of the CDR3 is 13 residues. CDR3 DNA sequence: TGTGCCACTACGAGCGGGGACACTCAGCCCCAGCATTTT. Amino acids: CATTSGDTQPQHF.

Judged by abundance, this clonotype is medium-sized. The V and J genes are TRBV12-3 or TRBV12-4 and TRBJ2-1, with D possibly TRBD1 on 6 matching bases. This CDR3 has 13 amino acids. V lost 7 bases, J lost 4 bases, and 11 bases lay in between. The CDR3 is CASNLGQYNEQFF. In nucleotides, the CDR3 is TGTGCCAGCAACCTCGGACAGTACAATGAGCAGTTCTTC.

The CDR3 loop reads CSAIVLPGTDTQYF. The DNA of the CDR3 is TGCAGTGCTATTGTCCTACCGGGGACAGATACGCAGTATTTT. The chain has TRBV20-1 and TRBJ2-3, with TRBD2 as a possible D gene (5 bases). Germline V gives CDR1 DFQATT, CDR2 SNEGSKA (reference sequence). The CDR3 contains 14 residues. Deletions cut 4 bases from V and 3 bases from J, with 14 bases between.

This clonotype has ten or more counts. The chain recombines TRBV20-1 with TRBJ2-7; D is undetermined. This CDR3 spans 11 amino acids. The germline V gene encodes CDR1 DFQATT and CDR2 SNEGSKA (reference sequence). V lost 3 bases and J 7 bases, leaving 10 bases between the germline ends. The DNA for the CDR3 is TGCAGTGCTAGGGAGCCCGTGGAGCAGTACTTC. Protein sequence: CSAREPVEQYF.

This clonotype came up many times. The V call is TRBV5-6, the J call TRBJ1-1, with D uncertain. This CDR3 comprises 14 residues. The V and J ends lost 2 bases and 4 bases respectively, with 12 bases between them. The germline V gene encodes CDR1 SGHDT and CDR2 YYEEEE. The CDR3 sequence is CASSLRASGTEAFF. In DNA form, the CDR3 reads TGTGCCAGCAGCTTAAGGGCCTCGGGCACTGAAGCTTTCTTT. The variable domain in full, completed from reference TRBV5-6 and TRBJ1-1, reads DAGVTQSPTHLIKTRGQQVTLRCSPKSGHDTVSWYQQALGQGPQFIFQYYEEEERQRGNFPDRFSGHQFPNYSSELNVNALLLGDSALYLCASSLRASGTEAFFGQGTRLTVV.

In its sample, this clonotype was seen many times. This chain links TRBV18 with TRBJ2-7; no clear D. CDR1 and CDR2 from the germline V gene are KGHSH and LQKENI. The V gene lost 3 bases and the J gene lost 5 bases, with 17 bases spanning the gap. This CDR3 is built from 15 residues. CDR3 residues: CASSPYGPTGHEQYF. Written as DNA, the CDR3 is TGTGCCAGCTCACCGTATGGCCCCACCGGCCACGAGCAGTACTTC.

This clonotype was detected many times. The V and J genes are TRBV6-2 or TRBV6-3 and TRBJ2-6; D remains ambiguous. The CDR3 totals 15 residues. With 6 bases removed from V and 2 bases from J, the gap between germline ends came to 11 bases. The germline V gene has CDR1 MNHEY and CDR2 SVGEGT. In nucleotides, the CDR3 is TGTGCCAGCAGCCCGCGAGCTACTGGGGCCAACGTCCTGACTTTC. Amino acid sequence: CASSPRATGANVLTF.

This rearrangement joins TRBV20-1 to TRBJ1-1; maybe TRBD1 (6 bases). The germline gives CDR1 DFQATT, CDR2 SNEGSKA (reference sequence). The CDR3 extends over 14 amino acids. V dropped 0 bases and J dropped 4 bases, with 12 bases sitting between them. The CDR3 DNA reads TGCAGTGCTAGAGAGGGGGGGGCTGCCACTGAAGCTTTCTTT. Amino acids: CSAREGGAATEAFF.

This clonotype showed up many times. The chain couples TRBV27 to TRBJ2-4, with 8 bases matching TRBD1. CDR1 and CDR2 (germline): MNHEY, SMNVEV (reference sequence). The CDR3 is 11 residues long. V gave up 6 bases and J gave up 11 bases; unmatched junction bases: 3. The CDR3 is CASSQGALQYF. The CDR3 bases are TGTGCCAGCAGCCAGGGGGCACTTCAGTACTTC.

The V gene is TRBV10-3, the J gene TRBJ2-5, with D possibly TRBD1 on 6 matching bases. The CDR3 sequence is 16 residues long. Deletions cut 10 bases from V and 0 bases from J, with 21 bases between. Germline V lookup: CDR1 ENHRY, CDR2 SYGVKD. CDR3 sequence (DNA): TGTGCCAGCCGAGGGCAGGGGAAAGAGCACCAAGAGACCCAGTACTTC. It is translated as CASRGQGKEHQETQYF.

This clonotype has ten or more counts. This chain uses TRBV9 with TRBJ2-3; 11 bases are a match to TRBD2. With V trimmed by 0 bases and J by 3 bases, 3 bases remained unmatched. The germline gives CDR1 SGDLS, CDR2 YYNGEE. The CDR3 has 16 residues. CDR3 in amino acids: CASSVAGTSGTDTQYF. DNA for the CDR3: TGTGCCAGCAGCGTAGCCGGGACTAGCGGAACAGATACGCAGTATTTT. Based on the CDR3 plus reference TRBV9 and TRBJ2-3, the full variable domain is DSGVTQTPKHLITATGQRVTLRCSPRSGDLSVYWYQQSLDQGLQFLIQYYNGEERAKGNILERFSAQQFPDLHSELNLSSLELGDSALYFCASSVAGTSGTDTQYFGPGTRLTVL.

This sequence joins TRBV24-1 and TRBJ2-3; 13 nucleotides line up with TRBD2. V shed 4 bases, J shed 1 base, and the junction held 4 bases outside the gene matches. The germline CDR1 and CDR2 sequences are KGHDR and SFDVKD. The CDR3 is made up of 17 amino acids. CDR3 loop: CATSDRTSGRGTDTQYF. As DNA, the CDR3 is TGTGCCACCAGTGACCGTACTAGCGGGAGGGGCACAGATACGCAGTATTTT.

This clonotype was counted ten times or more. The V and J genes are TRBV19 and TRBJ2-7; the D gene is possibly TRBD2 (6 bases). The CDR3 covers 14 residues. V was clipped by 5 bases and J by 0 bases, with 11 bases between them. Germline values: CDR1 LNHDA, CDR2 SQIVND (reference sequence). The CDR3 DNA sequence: TGTGCCAGTAGTCCGTCGCGGGGCTCCTACGAGCAGTACTTC. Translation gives CASSPSRGSYEQYF.

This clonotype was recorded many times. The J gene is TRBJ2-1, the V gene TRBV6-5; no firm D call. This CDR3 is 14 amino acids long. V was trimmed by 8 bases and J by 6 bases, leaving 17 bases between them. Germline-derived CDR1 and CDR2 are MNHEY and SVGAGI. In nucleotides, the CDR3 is TGTGCCAGCCGCTTGTCGGGCTACTTCAATGAGCAGTTCTTC. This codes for CASRLSGYFNEQFF.

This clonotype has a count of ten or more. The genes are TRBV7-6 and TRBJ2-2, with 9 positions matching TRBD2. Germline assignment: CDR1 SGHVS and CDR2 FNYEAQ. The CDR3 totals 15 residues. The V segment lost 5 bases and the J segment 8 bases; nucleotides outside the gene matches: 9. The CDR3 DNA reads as TGTGCCAGCAGCCCAGCTAGCGGGAAATGGGGGGAGCTGTTTTTT. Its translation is CASSPASGKWGELFF.